Following are 25 T cell receptor beta chains from one sample sequenced in a study of control samples from healthy donors and cancer patients. Clones were read by immunoSEQ multiplex PCR, and TCRdb kept only the in-frame ones, dropping some. The table records around 94,000 clones, more than 85% of them present only once. Sequencing was done on a sample of blood. These receptors originate from a woman between 50 and 59 years old in good health.

The gene calls are TRBV2 and TRBJ1-6; D might be TRBD1 (5 bases). CDR3 length equals 13 residues. Germline loops: CDR1 SNHLY, CDR2 FYNNEI. Trimming removed 10 bases from V and 4 bases from J, with 11 bases in between. The CDR3, as DNA: TGTGCCACCCTCGGGGCTTATAATTCACCCCTCCACTTT. This codes for CATLGAYNSPLHF.

V usage is TRBV9 and J usage is TRBJ1-1; possible D gene TRBD1, 6 bases. Germline V lookup: CDR1 SGDLS, CDR2 YYNGEE. V was shortened by 3 bases and J by 0 bases, with 9 bases between the two germline ends. This CDR3 comprises 14 residues. The CDR3: CASSGGLLNTEAFF. As DNA, the CDR3 is TGTGCCAGCAGCGGGGGGCTATTGAACACTGAAGCTTTCTTT.

This clone was detected a few times. CDR3 coding DNA: TGTGCCAGCAGTGAAAGGTCTTCTAGGGCCTCCGAGCAGTACTTC. Translated: CASSERSSRASEQYF. The rearrangement links TRBV2 to TRBJ2-7; D is undetermined. The CDR3 is 15 amino acids. The germline V gene encodes CDR1 SNHLY and CDR2 FYNNEI. Trimming removed 2 bases from V and 6 bases from J, with 17 bases in between. The full variable domain, completed using reference TRBV2 and TRBJ2-7, is EPEVTQTPSHQVTQMGQEVILRCVPISNHLYFYWYRQILGQKVEFLVSFYNNEISEKSEIFDDQFSVERPDGSNFTLKIRSTKLEDSAMYFCASSERSSRASEQYFGPGTRLTVT.

J is TRBJ1-1 and V is TRBV7-2, with no clear D. The CDR3 is made up of 16 amino acids. From germline, CDR1 is SGHTA and CDR2 FQGNSA. V was cut by 2 bases and J by 0 bases, with 13 bases left in between. CDR3 coding DNA: TGTGCCAGCAGCTTAATGGTCGGCAAAATGAACACTGAAGCTTTCTTT. Its translation is CASSLMVGKMNTEAFF.

This chain joins TRBV4-1 and TRBJ2-5, with D perhaps TRBD2 (5 bases). CDR1 is MGHRA, CDR2 YSYEKL, per germline. The CDR3 covers 14 residues. Trimming took 0 bases from V and 4 from J, leaving 9 bases between them. CDR3: CASSQDPRGETQYF. In nucleotides, the CDR3 is TGCGCCAGCAGCCAAGATCCCCGGGGAGAGACCCAGTACTTC.

The chain links TRBV6-5 to TRBJ2-6; the D gene is possibly TRBD1 (5 bases). CDR1 is MNHEY and CDR2 is SVGAGI in the germline V gene. Trimming cost V 5 bases and J 3 bases, with 11 bases left between them. The CDR3 runs to 15 residues. In DNA, the CDR3 is TGTGCCAGCAGTCAGCAGGGATATGGGGCCAACGTCCTGACTTTC. As protein: CASSQQGYGANVLTF.

This chain connects TRBV19 to TRBJ1-1, with TRBD1 as a possible D gene (5 bases). This CDR3 comprises 18 residues. Germline V gene lookup returns CDR1 LNHDA and CDR2 SQIVND (reference sequence). Trimming stripped 4 bases from V and 0 bases from J, with 21 bases between. The DNA of the CDR3 is TGTGCCAGTAGTACGTGGGGGAGCGGGGGAAGGGTGAACACTGAAGCTTTCTTT. Its translation is CASSTWGSGGRVNTEAFF.

The J gene is TRBJ2-1, the V gene TRBV7-3, with 13 bases aligning to TRBD2. The CDR3 has 15 amino acids. The J segment lost 8 bases and the V segment lost 5 bases, leaving 6 bases of the junction unmatched. Germline V gene sequence: CDR1 SGHTA, CDR2 FQGTGA. This CDR3 is CASSTSGRGGYEQFF. Here the CDR3 DNA reads TGTGCCAGCAGCACTAGCGGGAGGGGAGGATATGAGCAGTTCTTC.

The V and J genes are TRBV7-2 and TRBJ2-3, with D unclear. Germline V gene lookup returns CDR1 SGHTA and CDR2 FQGNSA. V gave up 2 bases and J gave up 2 bases, with 11 bases separating them. There are 15 residues in the CDR3. This CDR3 reads CASSLTPVTTDTQYF. The CDR3 DNA sequence: TGTGCCAGCAGCTTAACCCCCGTAACCACAGATACGCAGTATTTT. The full variable domain, rest sourced from reference TRBV7-2 and TRBJ2-3, is GAGVSQSPSNKVTEKGKDVELRCDPISGHTALYWYRQSLGQGLEFLIYFQGNSAPDKSGLPSDRFSAERTGGSVSTLTIQRTQQEDSAVYLCASSLTPVTTDTQYFGPGTRLTVL.

The rearrangement uses TRBV11-2 and TRBJ2-7; D is ambiguous. The CDR3 has 12 residues. Germline CDR1 and CDR2: SGHAT and FQNNGV. V lost 5 bases and J 9 bases, leaving 14 bases between the germline ends. This CDR3 reads CASSTFRRRQYF. The CDR3 DNA reads TGTGCCAGCAGCACCTTTCGCAGGCGGCAGTACTTC.

This chain uses TRBV7-2 with TRBJ1-6; D might be TRBD1 (5 bases). Per germline, CDR1 SGHTA and CDR2 FQGNSA. The V gene lost 4 bases and the J gene lost 7 bases, with 14 bases spanning the gap. This CDR3 is 15 amino acids long. CDR3 nucleotide sequence: TGTGCCAGCAGCTCCTTCGGGGCGGGGAATTCACCCCTCCACTTT. It specifies CASSSFGAGNSPLHF.

The sample holds a few counts of this clone. This chain links TRBV6-4 with TRBJ2-3, with 14 bases matching TRBD2. The germline V gene encodes CDR1 MRHNA and CDR2 SNTAGT. The CDR3 sequence is 16 residues long. Germline trimming cut 2 bases from V and 6 bases from J; bases unmatched to any gene: 4. Written as DNA, the CDR3 is TGTGCCAGCAGTGACGGGACTAGCGGGAGTACCGATACGCAGTATTTT. Residues: CASSDGTSGSTDTQYF.

This clone was observed once. The V call is TRBV6-5, the J call TRBJ2-3; TRBD2 aligns across 8 bases. The germline CDR1 and CDR2 sequences are MNHEY and SVGAGI. The CDR3 is 14 amino acids. Trimming took 5 bases from V and 9 from J; bases not matched to a gene: 10. The DNA of the CDR3 is TGTGCCAGCAGTCCGGGAGGGGGGTATGGGACGCAGTATTTT. Protein sequence: CASSPGGGYGTQYF.

The rearrangement uses TRBV28 and TRBJ1-1; no definite D call. This CDR3 has 14 amino acids. V lost 2 bases to trimming and J lost 2 bases, with 9 bases between them. Looked up from germline, CDR1 is MDHEN and CDR2 is SYDVKM. The CDR3, as DNA: TGTGCCAGCAGTTTACCCTCGAGCAACACTGAAGCTTTCTTT. This codes for CASSLPSSNTEAFF.

The V gene is TRBV10-3, the J gene TRBJ1-2; D gene ambiguous. Germline V gene lookup returns CDR1 ENHRY and CDR2 SYGVKD. The CDR3 loop spans 13 amino acids. Trimming removed 2 bases from V and 4 bases from J, with 8 bases in between. Written as DNA, the CDR3 is TGTGCCATCAGTGAGGAGCAGACCTATGGCTACACCTTC. This gives the protein CAISEEQTYGYTF.

This clone was recorded once. The chain carries TRBV28 and TRBJ1-1; D is perhaps TRBD1 (5 bases). CDR3 size: 14 residues. CDR1 and CDR2 (germline): MDHEN, SYDVKM. The V gene lost 9 bases and the J gene lost 0 bases, with 14 bases spanning the gap. The DNA of the CDR3 is TGTGCCAGTTGGTTGGGGCAGATGAACACTGAAGCTTTCTTT. It encodes CASWLGQMNTEAFF. Drawing the rest from reference TRBV28 and TRBJ1-1, the complete variable domain is DVKVTQSSRYLVKRTGEKVFLECVQDMDHENMFWYRQDPGLGLRLIYFSYDVKMKEKGDIPEGYSVSREKKERFSLILESASTNQTSMYLCASWLGQMNTEAFFGQGTRLTVV.

This clone was seen more than once but under ten times. V gene TRBV6-6 combines with J gene TRBJ1-2; D is ambiguous. Trimming removed 6 bases at V and 7 bases at J, with 18 bases between. This CDR3 region has 14 residues. CDR1 MNHNY and CDR2 SVGAGI come from the germline V gene (reference sequence). The CDR3 spells CASSETFSASGYTF. Written as DNA, the CDR3 is TGTGCCAGCAGCGAAACCTTCAGTGCGAGTGGCTACACCTTC.

This clone was seen more than once but under ten times. This chain links TRBV19 with TRBJ1-1, with a possible D match to TRBD1 (6 bases). This CDR3 spans 12 amino acids. Trimming left V 5 bases short and J 6 bases short, with 10 bases between. CDR1 LNHDA and CDR2 SQIVND come from the germline V gene (reference sequence). This chain's CDR3 is CASSAPGAEAFF. The CDR3 DNA follows: TGTGCCAGTAGTGCCCCAGGGGCTGAAGCTTTCTTT.

The V call is TRBV6-5, the J call TRBJ2-5; D call uncertain. The germline gives CDR1 MNHEY, CDR2 SVGAGI. This CDR3 is built from 14 residues. Trimming left V 6 bases short and J 5 bases short, with 16 bases between. The CDR3 spells CASSSGWRSETQYF. In DNA, the CDR3 is TGTGCCAGCAGCTCTGGTTGGCGCTCGGAGACCCAGTACTTC.

The chain combines TRBV19 with TRBJ2-1; D remains ambiguous. The germline CDR1 and CDR2 sequences are LNHDA and SQIVND (reference sequence). The CDR3 is 13 amino acids. The CDR3 nucleotides are TGTGCTTGTGGGCCGAGCTCCTACAATGAGCAGTTCTTC. It encodes CACGPSSYNEQFF.

The chain is built from TRBV5-4 and TRBJ2-1, with 8 bases matching TRBD2. Trimming at V came to 5 bases and at J to 7 bases, leaving 17 bases not matched to a gene. CDR1 is SGHNT and CDR2 is YYREEE in the germline V gene (reference sequence). This CDR3 is built from 17 residues. The CDR3 loop reads CASRPQSAGGDLNEQFF. The CDR3 DNA follows: TGTGCCAGCAGACCTCAGTCTGCGGGGGGCGATTTAAATGAGCAGTTCTTC.

The chain recombines TRBV19 with TRBJ1-5; no reliable D call. The CDR3 is made up of 13 amino acids. CDR1 and CDR2 (germline): LNHDA, SQIVND (reference sequence). With 9 bases removed from V and 5 bases from J, the gap between germline ends came to 14 bases. Written as DNA, the CDR3 is TGTGCCAGCGAAAAAGACGGGGATCAGCCCCAGCATTTT. It encodes CASEKDGDQPQHF.

This chain uses TRBV7-2 with TRBJ2-7; D call uncertain. CDR1 and CDR2 from the germline V gene are SGHTA and FQGNSA. V was shortened by 2 bases and J by 6 bases, with 17 bases between the two germline ends. This CDR3 contains 15 residues. In DNA, the CDR3 is TGTGCCAGCAGCTTACAGACTGCCCCCTCCCTCGAGCAGTACTTC. It specifies CASSLQTAPSLEQYF.

CDR3 bases: TGCGCCAGCAGCTTGGACCTGGGTGGCTACACCTTC. This sequence encodes CASSLDLGGYTF. V is TRBV5-1 and J is TRBJ1-2, with D unclear. V dropped 0 bases and J dropped 7 bases, with 7 bases sitting between them. Germline-derived CDR1 and CDR2 are SGHRS and YFSETQ. The CDR3 is 12 residues long.

The rearrangement uses TRBV6-6 and TRBJ2-1; D is unresolved. The CDR3 consists of 10 residues. CDR1 and CDR2 from the germline V gene are MNHNY and SVGAGI (reference sequence). Trimming shortened V by 7 bases and J by 7 bases, and 5 bases separated the two germline ends. The CDR3 DNA is TGTGCCAGCAAGGGTAATGAGCAGTTCTTC. Its protein product is CASKGNEQFF.